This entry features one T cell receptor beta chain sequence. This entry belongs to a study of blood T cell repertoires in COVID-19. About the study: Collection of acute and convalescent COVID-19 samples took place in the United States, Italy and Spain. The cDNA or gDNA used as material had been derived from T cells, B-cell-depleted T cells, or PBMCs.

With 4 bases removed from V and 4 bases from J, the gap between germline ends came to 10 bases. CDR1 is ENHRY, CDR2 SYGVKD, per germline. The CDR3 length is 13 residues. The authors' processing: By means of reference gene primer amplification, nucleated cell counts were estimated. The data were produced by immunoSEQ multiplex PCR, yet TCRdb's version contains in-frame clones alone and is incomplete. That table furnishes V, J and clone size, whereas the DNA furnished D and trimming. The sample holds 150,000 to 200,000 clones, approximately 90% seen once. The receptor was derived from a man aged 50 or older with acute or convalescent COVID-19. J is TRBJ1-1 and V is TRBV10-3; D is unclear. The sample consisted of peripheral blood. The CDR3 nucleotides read TGTGCCATCAGTGGCGCTATTATCACTGAAGCTTTCTTT. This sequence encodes CAISGAIITEAFF.